These 23 T cell receptor beta chains share one sample of origin, sequenced in a study of regulatory T cells in long-lasting Graves disease. In building TCR beta libraries, iRepertoire HTBI primers were used together with Arm-PCR of CDR3 regions. TCRdb re-derived calls from the multiplex PCR reads in MiXCR, one entry per CDR3 protein. The table records around 450,000 distinct CDR3 sequences, about 22% of them present only once. Described time point: persistent/refractory GD, antithyroid drugs over 5 years with positive TRAb. The TCR library used RNA extracted from PBMCs. The sample was peripheral blood mononuclear cells (PBMCs), taken when the disease was refractory, from a patient treated with antithyroid drugs. The receptors here all came from a female donor with Graves disease.

As to this clonotype: It may be a read error: a sequence one base away is much more abundant. This chain links TRBV20-1 with TRBJ2-5; 9 positions agree with TRBD2. Germline CDR1 DFQATT, CDR2 SNEGSKA (reference sequence). The CDR3 contains 17 residues. In nucleotides, the CDR3 is TGCAGCGCTAGCGGGGTTGGTAGCGAGTGGGACCAAGAGACCCAGTACTTC. Protein sequence: CSASGVGSEWDQETQYF.

Concerning this clonotype itself: A much larger clone sits a single nucleotide away, making a read error possible. The rearrangement joins TRBV11-3 to TRBJ2-5; no clear D gene. V was clipped by 1 base and J by 0 bases, with 9 bases between them. The CDR3 length is 15 residues. Germline V gives CDR1 SGHNT, CDR2 YENEEA. The CDR3 region is CASSLAGSHQETQYF. In DNA form, the CDR3 reads TGTGCCAGCAGCTTAGCCGGTTCACACCAAGAGACCCAGTACTTC.

This chain connects TRBV11-2 to TRBJ2-7, with D hard to call. The length of the CDR3 is 15 residues. Germline V CDR1 and CDR2: SGHAT, FQNNGV. V gave up 1 base and J gave up 0 bases, with 10 bases separating them. The CDR3, as DNA: TGTGCCAGCAGCTTAGGACCGAGCAACTCCTACGAGCAGTACTTC. This sequence encodes CASSLGPSNSYEQYF.

As for this clonotype: This may come from a read error, since a much larger clone is one base off. This sequence joins TRBV28 and TRBJ2-7; 7 nucleotides agree with TRBD1. CDR1 and CDR2 (germline): MDHEN, SYDVKM. The CDR3 has 16 amino acids. V shed 5 bases and J 0 bases; nucleotides not matched to a gene: 10. CDR3 sequence reads: CASSNSRQGSSYEQYF. The CDR3 DNA follows: TGTGCCAGCAGTAACTCGAGACAGGGAAGCTCCTACGAGCAGTACTTC.

There are many counts of this clonotype. The chain is built from TRBV28 and TRBJ2-4; no firm D call. CDR3 length: 13 amino acids. Germline CDR1 reads MDHEN; CDR2 reads SYDVKM. The V end was cut by 10 bases, the J end by 2 bases, with 12 bases between. DNA for the CDR3: TGTGCCATTGGCGAGATTACCAAAAACATTCAGTACTTC. Amino acid sequence: CAIGEITKNIQYF.

This clonotype occurred a few times. This chain uses TRBV7-9 with TRBJ1-1; D is possibly TRBD1 (5 bases). Germline-derived CDR1 and CDR2 are SEHNR and FQNEAQ (reference sequence). This CDR3 spans 15 amino acids. Between the trimmed V and J ends, which lost 5 bases and 2 bases, there was a span of 15 bases. CDR3 bases: TGTGCCAGCAGCCAACGGGGAGGGGCCAACACTGAAGCTTTCTTT. Its translation is CASSQRGGANTEAFF.

There are many counts of this clonotype. The CDR3 loop is CASSLEVVFSGNTIYF. The CDR3 DNA reads as TGTGCCAGCAGCTTAGAGGTGGTTTTCTCTGGAAACACCATATATTTT. The chain links TRBV7-2 to TRBJ1-3; D not certain. Trimming removed 1 base at V and 0 bases at J, with 10 bases between. Per germline, CDR1 SGHTA and CDR2 FQGNSA. The CDR3 is 16 residues long.

In its sample, this clonotype was seen a few times. The chain has TRBV7-9 and TRBJ2-7, with D perhaps matching TRBD2 (7 bases). There are 15 residues in the CDR3. Trimming removed 5 bases at V and 4 bases at J, with 18 bases between. Germline V gene data show CDR1 as SEHNR and CDR2 as FQNEAQ (reference sequence). The DNA of the CDR3 is TGTGCCAGCAGCCCCCGTGCGGGGGCGCTTTACGAGCAGTACTTC. Translation gives CASSPRAGALYEQYF. The full variable domain, with the rest looked up from reference TRBV7-9 and TRBJ2-7, is DTGVSQNPRHKITKRGQNVTFRCDPISEHNRLYWYRQTLGQGPEFLTYFQNEAQLEKSRLLSDRFSAERPKGSFSTLEIQRTEQGDSAMYLCASSPRAGALYEQYFGPGTRLTVT.

The genes are TRBV6-1 and TRBJ2-7; tentatively, D is TRBD2 (6 bases). The germline gives CDR1 MNHNS, CDR2 SASEGT. Trimming removed 4 bases from V and 0 bases from J, with 13 bases in between. The CDR3 loop spans 15 amino acids. The DNA for the CDR3 is TGTGCCAGCAGTGTAATAGCGGAGACCTCCTACGAGCAGTACTTC. This sequence encodes CASSVIAETSYEQYF.

This clonotype has at least ten counts. The chain joins TRBV7-8 to TRBJ1-6; TRBD1 might be the D (6 bases). CDR1 and CDR2 (germline): SGHVS, FQNEAQ. The CDR3 has 17 residues. Trimming shortened V by 2 bases and J by 0 bases, and 11 bases separated the two germline ends. CDR3 sequence (DNA): TGTGCCAGCAGCTTAAAGGGGGAAGACTCCTATAATTCACCCCTCCACTTT. This codes for CASSLKGEDSYNSPLHF.

This clonotype occurred many times. CDR3 protein: CASSLVPVRVAETQYF. DNA for the CDR3: TGTGCCAGCAGCTTAGTCCCAGTCAGGGTGGCGGAGACCCAGTACTTC. The chain is built from TRBV11-2 and TRBJ2-5, with D perhaps TRBD1 (5 bases). The germline V and J ends were trimmed by 1 base and 5 bases, with 17 bases remaining between them. Germline assignment: CDR1 SGHAT and CDR2 FQNNGV. CDR3 size: 16 residues. Supplemented by reference TRBV11-2 and TRBJ2-5, the full variable domain reads EAGVAQSPRYKIIEKRQSVAFWCNPISGHATLYWYQQILGQGPKLLIQFQNNGVVDDSQLPKDRFSAERLKGVDSTLKIQPAKLEDSAVYLCASSLVPVRVAETQYFGPGTRLLVL.

The chain has TRBV30 and TRBJ2-2; D ambiguous. From germline, CDR1 is GTSNPN and CDR2 SVGIG (reference sequence). CDR3 length: 13 amino acids. V dropped 4 bases and J dropped 5 bases, with 11 bases sitting between them. This CDR3 reads CAWTATSTGELFF. The CDR3 coding sequence is TGTGCCTGGACCGCAACAAGTACCGGGGAGCTGTTTTTT.

The chain links TRBV7-2 to TRBJ2-2; D assignment may be TRBD1 or TRBD2 (5 bases each). Per germline, CDR1 SGHTA and CDR2 FQGNSA. Between the trimmed V and J ends, which lost 2 bases and 6 bases, there was a span of 13 bases. This CDR3 is 15 amino acids long. The CDR3 protein is CASSLLVGTAGELFF. CDR3 DNA sequence: TGTGCCAGCAGCTTACTGGTGGGGACCGCCGGGGAGCTGTTTTTT.

The chain recombines TRBV10-3 with TRBJ2-7, with 11 bases that match TRBD1. This CDR3 comprises 16 residues. Germline CDR1 and CDR2: ENHRY and SYGVKD. Trimming cost V 3 bases and J 6 bases; bases outside gene matches: 10. As DNA, the CDR3 is TGTGCCATCAGTGAAGGTGGGACAGGGGGACGGGGCGAGCAGTACTTC. Protein: CAISEGGTGGRGEQYF.

On this clonotype: One end of the junction does not line up with germline, which may come from a read error. The rearrangement links TRBV15 to TRBJ2-2; the match to TRBD2 covers 7 bases. Germline values: CDR1 LNHNV, CDR2 YYDKDF (reference sequence). CDR3 size: 18 residues. CDR3 sequence reads: CATSRDGAGVRKTGELFF. CDR3 DNA sequence: TGTGCCACCAGCAGAGATGGGGCGGGAGTAAGAAAAACCGGGGAGCTGTTTTTC.

This clonotype was found a few times. The chain links TRBV12-3 or TRBV12-4 to TRBJ2-1, with D possibly matching TRBD1 (5 bases). Trimming took off 3 bases at V and 6 bases at J, with 9 bases between the two ends. This CDR3 has 13 residues. The CDR3 loop is CASSLGQANEQFF. The CDR3 region has the DNA TGTGCCAGCAGTTTGGGGCAGGCCAATGAGCAGTTCTTC.

This clonotype was detected many times. The chain employs TRBV12-3 or TRBV12-4 and TRBJ1-6, with unresolved D. The V end was cut by 4 bases, the J end by 10 bases, with 8 bases between. The CDR3 extends over 12 amino acids. CDR3 DNA: TGTGCCAGCAGTTCTGCAGGATCACCCCTCCACTTT. This codes for CASSSAGSPLHF.

This clonotype was picked up many times. This chain uses TRBV6-1 with TRBJ2-5; D not resolved. The V end lost 5 bases, the J end lost 3 bases, and 1 base lay between the germline ends. Germline V gene data show CDR1 as MNHNS and CDR2 as SASEGT. The CDR3 is 10 residues long. The CDR3 bases are TGTGCCAGCAGTAAAGAGACCCAGTACTTC. Amino acid sequence: CASSKETQYF.

In this sample, this clonotype turned up many times. CDR3 bases: TGTGCCAGCAGCTGGGATCTAGCCAAAAACATTCAGTACTTC. Translation gives CASSWDLAKNIQYF. V and J are TRBV12-3 or TRBV12-4 and TRBJ2-4, with D hard to call. The CDR3 is made up of 14 amino acids. Trimming cost V 6 bases and J 0 bases, with 9 bases left between them.

This clonotype was found many times. The chain combines TRBV24-1 with TRBJ1-1; the D gene is possibly TRBD1 (5 bases). The CDR3 is 15 amino acids. Germline CDR1 reads KGHDR; CDR2 reads SFDVKD. With 0 bases removed from V and 4 bases from J, the gap between germline ends came to 11 bases. CDR3 sequence: CATSDLQGWGTEAFF. In DNA, the CDR3 is TGTGCCACCAGTGATTTGCAGGGTTGGGGCACTGAAGCTTTCTTT.

The V call is TRBV7-9, the J call TRBJ1-1; unclear D gene. CDR3 length equals 12 residues. Per the germline V gene, CDR1 is SEHNR and CDR2 is FQNEAQ (reference sequence). The V and J ends lost 5 bases and 6 bases respectively, with 10 bases between them. CDR3 DNA: TGTGCCAGCAGCCCAACAGTGTCTGAAGCTTTCTTT. Translating gives CASSPTVSEAFF. Full variable domain (remainder filled in from reference TRBV7-9 and TRBJ1-1): DTGVSQNPRHKITKRGQNVTFRCDPISEHNRLYWYRQTLGQGPEFLTYFQNEAQLEKSRLLSDRFSAERPKGSFSTLEIQRTEQGDSAMYLCASSPTVSEAFFGQGTRLTVV.

The sample holds many counts of this clonotype. The CDR3 DNA follows: TGTGCCAGCAGAAGAACGGGGAGTCGCGGGGGATTAGGCACTGAAGCTTTCTTT. Amino acid sequence: CASRRTGSRGGLGTEAFF. V is TRBV6-1 and J is TRBJ1-1; tentative D call: TRBD1 (5 bases). The V end was cut by 6 bases, the J end by 4 bases, with 27 bases between. CDR1 is MNHNS and CDR2 is SASEGT in the germline V gene. The length of the CDR3 is 18 residues.

The J gene is TRBJ2-3, the V gene TRBV10-3; 7 nucleotides agree with TRBD2. The CDR3 has 15 amino acids. Germline values: CDR1 ENHRY, CDR2 SYGVKD. V was pared by 10 bases and J by 1 base, with 11 bases of the junction left unmatched. The CDR3 DNA reads TGTGCCACCAGAGGAGAGCGGGGTGGCACAGATACGCAGTATTTT. Its translation: CATRGERGGTDTQYF.